This paragraph reports one T cell receptor (beta chain). Its antigen is as yet unknown. The junction does not match germline at one end; this may be a read error. Clones were read by immunoSEQ multiplex PCR, and TCRdb kept only the in-frame ones, dropping some. Of roughly 120,000 clones in the sample, roughly 90% were seen once. The CDR3 runs to 12 residues. The data stem from a study of T cell responses to AZD1222 COVID-19 vaccine. Broader study findings: Reports indicate that nearly half of spike-specific TCRs are directed at unmutated variant regions. Seropositive AZD1222 recipients at baseline numbered only five or six.

The sequence came from an adult in good health. This chain uses TRBV12-3 or TRBV12-4 with TRBJ2-7; perhaps TRBD2 as D (6 bases). The specimen comprised peripheral blood, sampled on day 0 of AZD1222 vaccination. CDR3 DNA: TGTGCCAGCACCTCTCAGGAGGGGCGCAACCACTTC. Its protein is CASTSQEGRNHF.